These T cell receptor beta chains were read from a single sample in a study of identical twins. In TCRdb, the 5' RACE reads were re-called with MiXCR into one record per CDR3 protein. The sample holds hundreds of thousands of distinct CDR3 sequences, roughly 6% seen once. Sequencing was performed on naive T cells sorted from blood. The receptors shown here come from a man between 18 and 35 years old in good health. The CDR3 runs from the conserved cysteine through the conserved F or W. Fields, in order: D gene, J gene, V gene, CDR3 length, clone size, CDR3 DNA, CDR3 protein. A D gene is named only where the DNA matches it firmly. Clone size is not always given. Where it is, it says once, few, many or a class for expanded clones.

D gene: .; J gene: TRBJ2-2; V gene: TRBV12-3/TRBV12-4; CDR3 length: 11; clone size: many; CDR3 DNA: TGTGCCAGCAAAGCCGGCGGGGAGCTGTTTTTT; CDR3 protein: CASKAGGELFF
D gene: .; J gene: TRBJ2-6; V gene: TRBV9; CDR3 length: 17; clone size: .; CDR3 DNA: TGTGCCAGCAGCGTAGGTCCCCGATACTCTGGGGCCAACGTCCTGACTTTC; CDR3 protein: CASSVGPRYSGANVLTF
D gene: TRBD1; J gene: TRBJ2-1; V gene: TRBV5-5; CDR3 length: 15; clone size: .; CDR3 DNA: TGTGCCAGCAGCTATGACAGGGCACCGACCAATGAGCAGTTCTTC; CDR3 protein: CASSYDRAPTNEQFF
D gene: .; J gene: TRBJ2-1; V gene: TRBV20-1; CDR3 length: 13; clone size: many; CDR3 DNA: TGCAGTGGGCGACCGGGGATTGCCAATGAGCAGTTCTTC; CDR3 protein: CSGRPGIANEQFF
D gene: .; J gene: TRBJ1-1; V gene: TRBV29-1; CDR3 length: 16; clone size: many; CDR3 DNA: TGCAGCGCAACTTCAGGGGTGAGAGGTGTAAACACTGAAGCTTTCTTT; CDR3 protein: CSATSGVRGVNTEAFF
D gene: TRBD2; J gene: TRBJ2-6; V gene: TRBV12-3/TRBV12-4; CDR3 length: 16; clone size: many; CDR3 DNA: TGTGCCAGCGGGATTAGCGGGAGCCCTGGGGCCAACGTCCTGACTTTC; CDR3 protein: CASGISGSPGANVLTF
D gene: .; J gene: TRBJ2-2; V gene: TRBV5-1; CDR3 length: 13; clone size: few; CDR3 DNA: TGCGCCAGCAGCACTGGACGGACCGGGGAGCTGTTTTTT; CDR3 protein: CASSTGRTGELFF
D gene: TRBD1; J gene: TRBJ2-1; V gene: TRBV25-1; CDR3 length: 16; clone size: many; CDR3 DNA: TGTGCCAGCAGTGAATTGGGACAGGGGTCCTACAATGAGCAGTTCTTC; CDR3 protein: CASSELGQGSYNEQFF
D gene: .; J gene: TRBJ2-2; V gene: TRBV12-3/TRBV12-4; CDR3 length: 15; clone size: many; CDR3 DNA: TGTGCCAGCACCACAGGACCCTTGGGGACCGGGGAGCTGTTTTTT; CDR3 protein: CASTTGPLGTGELFF
D gene: .; J gene: TRBJ1-2; V gene: TRBV7-2; CDR3 length: 13; clone size: many; CDR3 DNA: TGTGCCAGCAGCTTAAGATTTGGCGACGGCTACACCTTC; CDR3 protein: CASSLRFGDGYTF
D gene: .; J gene: TRBJ2-2; V gene: TRBV6-2/TRBV6-3; CDR3 length: 16; clone size: .; CDR3 DNA: TGTGCCAGCAGTTACTCGCCACTAACAGACACCGGGGAGCTGTTTTTT; CDR3 protein: CASSYSPLTDTGELFF
D gene: TRBD1; J gene: TRBJ1-1; V gene: TRBV20-1; CDR3 length: 13; clone size: many; CDR3 DNA: TGCAGTGCCCCACAGGGGATGAACACTGAAGCTTTCTTT; CDR3 protein: CSAPQGMNTEAFF
D gene: .; J gene: TRBJ2-2; V gene: TRBV20-1; CDR3 length: 14; clone size: many; CDR3 DNA: TGCAGCGCCAGCCCCACTAGGTTTGCCGGGGAGCTGTTTTTT; CDR3 protein: CSASPTRFAGELFF
D gene: .; J gene: TRBJ1-1; V gene: TRBV20-1; CDR3 length: 13; clone size: many; CDR3 DNA: TGCAGTGCTAGCCCTCCGAGGGGCACTGAAGCTTTCTTT; CDR3 protein: CSASPPRGTEAFF
D gene: TRBD1; J gene: TRBJ1-5; V gene: TRBV20-1; CDR3 length: 15; clone size: few; CDR3 DNA: TGCAGTGCCGACCGGGACAGGGCTAGCAATCAGCCCCAGCATTTT; CDR3 protein: CSADRDRASNQPQHF
D gene: .; J gene: TRBJ2-5; V gene: TRBV7-8; CDR3 length: 14; clone size: many; CDR3 DNA: TGTGCCAGCAGCTTAGCGGACGTGTCGAAGACCCAGTACTTC; CDR3 protein: CASSLADVSKTQYF
D gene: TRBD2; J gene: TRBJ2-1; V gene: TRBV28; CDR3 length: 18; clone size: .; CDR3 DNA: TGTGCCAGCAGTTCCCAGGGTTTAGCGGGAGTTTCCTACAATGAGCAGTTCTTC; CDR3 protein: CASSSQGLAGVSYNEQFF
D gene: .; J gene: TRBJ2-4; V gene: TRBV12-3/TRBV12-4; CDR3 length: 12; clone size: many; CDR3 DNA: TGTGCCAGCAGTTTTTATGGCGAAAACCAGTACTTC; CDR3 protein: CASSFYGENQYF
D gene: .; J gene: TRBJ2-1; V gene: TRBV6-2/TRBV6-3; CDR3 length: 13; clone size: .; CDR3 DNA: TGTGCCAGCAGTAAGGGGGGTTTCAATGAGCAGTTCTTC; CDR3 protein: CASSKGGFNEQFF
D gene: .; J gene: TRBJ2-7; V gene: TRBV27; CDR3 length: 14; clone size: many; CDR3 DNA: TGTGCCAGCAGTTTATCTGAGGTTTCCTACGAGCAGTACTTC; CDR3 protein: CASSLSEVSYEQYF
D gene: .; J gene: TRBJ2-1; V gene: TRBV12-3/TRBV12-4; CDR3 length: 16; clone size: .; CDR3 DNA: TGTGCCAGCAGGTCCTGGGACAAGAGCTCCTACAATGAGCAGTTCTTC; CDR3 protein: CASRSWDKSSYNEQFF
D gene: TRBD2; J gene: TRBJ2-7; V gene: TRBV2; CDR3 length: 14; clone size: few; CDR3 DNA: TGTGCCAGCAGTGGGACTAGCGGGAGAGGCGAGCAGTACTTC; CDR3 protein: CASSGTSGRGEQYF
D gene: .; J gene: TRBJ1-6; V gene: TRBV7-2; CDR3 length: 17; clone size: few; CDR3 DNA: TGTGCCAGCAGCCCAACCTATATGGGTCGGTATAATTCACCCCTCCACTTT; CDR3 protein: CASSPTYMGRYNSPLHF
D gene: .; J gene: TRBJ1-5; V gene: TRBV12-3/TRBV12-4; CDR3 length: 13; clone size: .; CDR3 DNA: TGTGCCAGCAGCCCTTCGCGGAATCAGCCCCAGCATTTT; CDR3 protein: CASSPSRNQPQHF
D gene: .; J gene: TRBJ1-1; V gene: TRBV10-3; CDR3 length: 12; clone size: many; CDR3 DNA: TGTGCCACACTATCACCCGACACTGAAGCTTTCTTT; CDR3 protein: CATLSPDTEAFF
D gene: .; J gene: TRBJ2-7; V gene: TRBV29-1; CDR3 length: 14; clone size: many; CDR3 DNA: TGCAGCGTTGAAGATTCCCGGACTTCCTACGAGCAGTACTTC; CDR3 protein: CSVEDSRTSYEQYF
D gene: TRBD2; J gene: TRBJ2-5; V gene: TRBV20-1; CDR3 length: 15; clone size: many; CDR3 DNA: TGCAGTGCTAGTAGTGCTAGCGGAGCGCAAGAGACCCAGTACTTC; CDR3 protein: CSASSASGAQETQYF
D gene: TRBD2; J gene: TRBJ2-3; V gene: TRBV7-9; CDR3 length: 16; clone size: many; CDR3 DNA: TGTGCCAGCAGAACTCAGGGACTACGAGAAAACGATACGCAGTATTTT; CDR3 protein: CASRTQGLRENDTQYF
D gene: .; J gene: TRBJ1-2; V gene: TRBV29-1; CDR3 length: 13; clone size: .; CDR3 DNA: TGCAGCGTTGACGTGGGACGGGGATATGGCTACACCTTC; CDR3 protein: CSVDVGRGYGYTF